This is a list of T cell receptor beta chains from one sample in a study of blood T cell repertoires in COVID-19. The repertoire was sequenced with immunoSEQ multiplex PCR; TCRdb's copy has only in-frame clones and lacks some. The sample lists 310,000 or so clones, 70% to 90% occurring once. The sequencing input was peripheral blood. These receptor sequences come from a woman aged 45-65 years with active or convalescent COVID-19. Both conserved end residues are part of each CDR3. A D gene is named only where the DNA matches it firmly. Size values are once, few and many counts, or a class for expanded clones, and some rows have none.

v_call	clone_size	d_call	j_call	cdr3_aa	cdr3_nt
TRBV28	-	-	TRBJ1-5	CASRHPGGAHQPQHF	TGTGCCAGCAGGCACCCCGGGGGGGCGCATCAGCCCCAGCATTTT
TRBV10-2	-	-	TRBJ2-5	CASTEDVWRETQYF	TGCGCCAGCACTGAGGACGTTTGGAGGGAGACCCAGTACTTC
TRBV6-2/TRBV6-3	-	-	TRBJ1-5	CASSDLLRAEVQHF	TGTGCCAGCAGTGACCTCTTGCGGGCCGAGGTGCAGCATTTT
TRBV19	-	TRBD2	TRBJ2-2	CASRTKRGAKSGELFF	TGTGCCAGTAGGACTAAGCGGGGGGCCAAGTCCGGGGAGCTGTTTTTT
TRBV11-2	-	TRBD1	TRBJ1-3	CASSRTGTGEGNTIYF	TGTGCCAGCAGCAGAACCGGGACAGGGGAGGGAAACACCATATATTTT
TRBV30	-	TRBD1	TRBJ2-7	CAWSAGTGSYEQYF	TGTGCCTGGAGTGCCGGGACAGGCTCCTACGAGCAGTACTTC
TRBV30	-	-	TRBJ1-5	CAWGDTGLRYQPQHF	TGTGCCTGGGGGGACACAGGTCTCCGTTATCAGCCCCAGCATTTT
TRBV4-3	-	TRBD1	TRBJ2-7	CASSPWTGTYEQYF	TGCGCCAGCAGCCCCTGGACAGGGACGTACGAGCAGTACTTC
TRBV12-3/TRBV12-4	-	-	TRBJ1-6	CASRGPTGLSLHF	TGTGCCAGCAGGGGTCCAACAGGGCTTTCCCTCCACTTT
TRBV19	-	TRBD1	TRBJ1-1	CASIQRTGLRTTEAFF	TGTGCCAGTATCCAGAGGACAGGCCTGAGGACGACTGAAGCTTTCTTT
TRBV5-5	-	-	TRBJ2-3	CASSSAGQGTDTQYF	TGTGCCAGCAGCTCAGCGGGCCAAGGCACAGATACGCAGTATTTT
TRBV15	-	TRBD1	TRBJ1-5	CATAAEGANQPQHF	TGTGCCACCGCGGCCGAGGGGGCCAATCAGCCCCAGCATTTT
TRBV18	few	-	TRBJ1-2	CASSPGTGRQDYGYTF	TGTGCCAGCTCACCGGGAACAGGGCGACAGGACTATGGCTACACCTTC
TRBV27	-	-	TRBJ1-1	CASSLSSTVNTEAFF	TGTGCCAGCAGTTTGTCCTCTACCGTGAACACTGAAGCTTTCTTT
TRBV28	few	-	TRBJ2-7	CASSSPVRWSYEQYF	TGTGCCAGCAGTTCTCCGGTCAGGTGGTCCTACGAGCAGTACTTC
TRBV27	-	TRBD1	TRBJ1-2	CASRPGQATYGYTF	TGTGCCAGCAGGCCCGGACAGGCGACCTATGGCTACACCTTC
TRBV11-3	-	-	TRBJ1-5	CASSLGPGGIGRGNQPQHF	TGTGCCAGCAGCTTAGGCCCCGGGGGAATAGGACGCGGCAATCAGCCCCAGCATTTT
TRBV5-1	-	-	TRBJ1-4	CASRQEPATNEKLFF	TGCGCCAGCAGGCAGGAACCCGCAACTAATGAAAAACTGTTTTTT
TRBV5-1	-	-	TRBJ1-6	CASSLQGDNSPLHF	TGCGCCAGCAGCTTACAGGGAGATAATTCACCCCTCCACTTT
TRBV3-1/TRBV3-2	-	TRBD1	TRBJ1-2	CASSQQGAVNYGYTF	TGTGCCAGCAGCCAACAGGGGGCCGTTAACTATGGCTACACCTTC
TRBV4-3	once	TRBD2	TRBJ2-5	CASSQEGPGGEQETQYF	TGCGCCAGCAGCCAAGAAGGTCCGGGAGGTGAGCAAGAGACCCAGTACTTC
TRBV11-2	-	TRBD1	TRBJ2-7	CASSLGVGQGRAYEQYF	TGTGCCAGCAGCTTAGGGGTGGGACAGGGTCGGGCCTACGAGCAGTACTTC
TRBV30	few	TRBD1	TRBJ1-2	CAWSPGQGYGYTF	TGTGCCTGGAGCCCGGGACAGGGATATGGCTACACCTTC
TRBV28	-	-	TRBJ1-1	CASSSSWQDRTGIGAEAFF	TGTGCCAGCAGCTCCTCCTGGCAAGACCGTACAGGGATTGGTGCTGAAGCTTTCTTT
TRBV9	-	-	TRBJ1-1	CASSVSPNGAEAFF	TGTGCCAGCAGCGTATCTCCCAACGGGGCTGAAGCTTTCTTT
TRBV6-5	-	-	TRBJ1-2	CASSPWERGYGYTF	TGTGCCAGCAGTCCCTGGGAGAGAGGCTATGGCTACACCTTC
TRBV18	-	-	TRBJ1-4	CASSSGQNEKLFF	TGTGCCAGCTCATCAGGACAAAATGAAAAACTGTTTTTT
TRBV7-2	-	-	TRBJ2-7	CASSPGHGPYEQYF	TGTGCCAGCAGCCCGGGACACGGCCCCTACGAGCAGTACTTC
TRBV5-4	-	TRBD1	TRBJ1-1	CASSGLTGMNTEAFF	TGTGCCAGCAGCGGACTGACAGGGATGAACACTGAAGCTTTCTTT
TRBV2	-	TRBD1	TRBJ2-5	CASRQGAGETQYF	TGTGCCAGCAGACAGGGGGCCGGAGAGACCCAGTACTTC
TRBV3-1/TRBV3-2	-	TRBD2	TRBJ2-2	CASSQDRLAGDTGELFF	TGTGCCAGCAGCCAAGACCGGCTAGCGGGAGACACCGGGGAGCTGTTTTTT
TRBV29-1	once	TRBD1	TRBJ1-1	CSAGTGVVTEAFF	TGCAGCGCCGGGACAGGGGTAGTCACTGAAGCTTTCTTT
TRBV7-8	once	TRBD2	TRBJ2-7	CASSSLAGGTFYEQYF	TGTGCCAGCAGCTCGTTGGCGGGGGGGACCTTCTACGAGCAGTACTTC
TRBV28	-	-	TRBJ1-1	CASTLWAGNTEAFF	TGTGCCAGCACCCTCTGGGCAGGCAACACTGAAGCTTTCTTT
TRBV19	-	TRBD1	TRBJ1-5	CASSIRTGSSVSNQPQHF	TGTGCCAGTAGTATACGGACAGGGAGCTCTGTGAGCAATCAGCCCCAGCATTTT
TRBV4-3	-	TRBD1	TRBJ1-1	CASSQMGTGAAEAFF	TGCGCCAGCAGCCAAATGGGGACAGGGGCGGCTGAAGCTTTCTTT
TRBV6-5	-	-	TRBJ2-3	CASSYGAGSTDTQYF	TGTGCCAGCAGTTACGGGGCGGGGAGCACAGATACGCAGTATTTT
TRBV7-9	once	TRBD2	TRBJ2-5	CASSRGLGETQYF	TGTGCCAGCAGCCGGGGACTAGGGGAGACCCAGTACTTC
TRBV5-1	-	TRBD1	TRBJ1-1	CASSLGTGGITEAFF	TGCGCCAGCAGCTTGGGGACAGGGGGCATCACTGAAGCTTTCTTT
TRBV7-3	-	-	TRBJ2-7	CASSATPGLAEQYF	TGTGCCAGCAGCGCTACCCCGGGACTTGCCGAGCAGTACTTC
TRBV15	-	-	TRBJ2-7	CATSRGAGGSYEQYF	TGTGCCACCAGCAGAGGAGCAGGGGGGTCCTACGAGCAGTACTTC
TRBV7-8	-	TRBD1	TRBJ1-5	CASSYRGLGQPQHF	TGTGCCAGCAGCTACAGGGGGCTAGGACAGCCCCAGCATTTT
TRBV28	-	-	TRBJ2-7	CASSLLLGDEQYF	TGTGCCAGCAGTTTATTATTGGGAGACGAGCAGTACTTC
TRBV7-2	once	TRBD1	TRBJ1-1	CASSVGQVNTEAFF	TGTGCCAGCAGCGTAGGACAGGTTAACACTGAAGCTTTCTTT
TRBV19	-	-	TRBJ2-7	CATARTGSLSYEQYF	TGTGCCACCGCTAGAACAGGGTCCCTCTCCTACGAGCAGTACTTC
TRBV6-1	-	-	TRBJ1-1	CASETQGKNTEAFF	TGTGCCAGCGAGACTCAGGGGAAAAACACTGAAGCTTTCTTT
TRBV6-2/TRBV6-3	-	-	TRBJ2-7	CASSQQGEQYF	TGTGCCAGCAGCCAACAGGGCGAGCAGTACTTC
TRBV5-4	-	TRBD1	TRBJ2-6	CALLRQGPSGANVLTF	TGTGCCCTTCTAAGACAGGGACCATCTGGGGCCAACGTCCTGACTTTC
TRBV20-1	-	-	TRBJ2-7	CSAEGENEQYF	TGCAGTGCCGAAGGGGAAAACGAGCAGTACTTC
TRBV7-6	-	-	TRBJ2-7	CASSLSGFSAEQYF	TGTGCCAGCAGCTTATCGGGATTTTCCGCCGAGCAGTACTTC
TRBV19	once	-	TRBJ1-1	CASSIRGNTEAFF	TGTGCCAGTAGTATTAGGGGGAACACTGAAGCTTTCTTT
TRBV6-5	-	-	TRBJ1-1	CASSVTSPDTGAFF	TGTGCCAGCTCAGTTACTAGTCCGGATACTGGGGCTTTCTTT
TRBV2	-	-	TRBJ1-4	CASVAQISNEKLFF	TGTGCCAGCGTCGCTCAGATTTCTAATGAAAAACTGTTTTTT
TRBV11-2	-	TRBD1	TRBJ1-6	CASSLGQSPLHF	TGTGCCAGCAGCTTGGGACAGTCCCCCCTCCACTTT
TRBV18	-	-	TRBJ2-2	CASSPQRDTGELFF	TGTGCCAGCTCACCACAGAGGGACACCGGGGAGCTGTTTTTT
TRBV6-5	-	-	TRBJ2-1	CASSYLPDNEQFF	TGTGCCAGCAGTTACCTTCCTGACAATGAGCAGTTCTTC
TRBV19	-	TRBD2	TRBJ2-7	CASSILAGDEQYF	TGTGCCAGTAGTATACTAGCGGGAGACGAGCAGTACTTC
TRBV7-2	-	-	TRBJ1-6	CASSQSSYNSPLHF	TGTGCCAGCTCTCAGTCCTCCTATAATTCACCCCTCCACTTT